This passage covers 26 T cell receptor beta chains from one sample sequenced in a study of cytomegalovirus exposure and HLA in healthy donors. PCR employed 60 Vbeta and 13 Jbeta primers. Assay: immunoSEQ multiplex PCR; the TCRdb copy retains only in-frame clones and omits some. This table holds under 250,000 clones, about 83% found once. The sample taken for sequencing was PBMCs. The receptor source for this set is a woman aged 45-59 years in good health and CMV-seropositive.

The V gene is TRBV4-1, the J gene TRBJ2-7; D not resolved. This CDR3 comprises 13 residues. V gave up 0 bases and J gave up 4 bases, with 7 bases separating them. Per germline, CDR1 MGHRA and CDR2 YSYEKL. This chain's CDR3 is CASSQDEQYEQYF. The CDR3 DNA is TGCGCCAGCAGCCAAGATGAACAGTACGAGCAGTACTTC.

This clone was detected once. V usage is TRBV27 and J usage is TRBJ2-7, with 12 bases lining up with TRBD2. The CDR3 spans 16 residues. V was clipped by 4 bases and J by 2 bases; unmatched bases: 6. Germline V lookup: CDR1 MNHEY, CDR2 SMNVEV (reference sequence). The CDR3 sequence is CASSYQLAGGPYEQYF. For the CDR3, the DNA is TGTGCCAGCAGTTATCAACTAGCGGGGGGCCCCTACGAGCAGTACTTC.

The V call is TRBV6-1, the J call TRBJ2-7, with D possibly TRBD1 on 6 matching bases. The CDR3 runs 13 residues. V was shortened by 8 bases and J by 3 bases, with 14 bases between the two germline ends. CDR1 is MNHNS and CDR2 is SASEGT in the germline V gene. CDR3 loop: CASLRTVHYEQYF. The CDR3 nucleotides are TGTGCCAGCCTGCGGACAGTTCACTACGAGCAGTACTTC.

In the case of this clone: Germline and junction disagree at one end, which may indicate a read error. The chain joins TRBV7-9 to TRBJ1-1; 8 nucleotides agree with TRBD1. The CDR3 contains 12 residues. CDR1 is SEHNR, CDR2 FQNEAQ, per germline (reference sequence). The CDR3 DNA reads as TGTTCCAGCAGCTTAGACAGGGGAGAAGCTTTCTTT. It codes for CSSSLDRGEAFF.

The chain recombines TRBV4-1 with TRBJ1-6, with 8 bases identical to TRBD1. The CDR3 contains 16 residues. The V segment lost 4 bases and the J segment 6 bases; nucleotides outside the gene matches: 8. The germline V gene has CDR1 MGHRA and CDR2 YSYEKL. The CDR3 reads CASSPHGQGPNSPLHF. In DNA, the CDR3 is TGCGCCAGCAGCCCCCACGGACAGGGACCTAATTCACCCCTCCACTTT.

This rearrangement joins TRBV5-1 to TRBJ1-2; TRBD1 aligns across 9 bases. V lost 4 bases, J lost 8 bases, and 9 bases stayed unmatched. This CDR3 contains 14 residues. The V gene's germline CDR1 is SGHRS and CDR2 YFSETQ. In nucleotides, the CDR3 is TGCGCCAGCAGCCAAGACAGGGGGGAAGGGGGCTACACCTTC. Translating it yields CASSQDRGEGGYTF.

V gene TRBV13 combines with J gene TRBJ2-2; TRBD2 matches 7 bases. J was trimmed by 6 bases and V by 5 bases; bases with no gene match: 6. Germline lookup yields CDR1 PRHDT and CDR2 FYEKMQ (reference sequence). This CDR3 comprises 14 residues. The CDR3 DNA reads TGTGCCAGCAGCCCTGGCGGGGGACCCGGGGAGCTGTTTTTT. Translating it yields CASSPGGGPGELFF.

This chain uses TRBV11-2 with TRBJ2-4; D not resolved. V shed 2 bases and J shed 10 bases, with 9 bases lying between them. CDR3 length equals 12 residues. The germline CDR1 and CDR2 sequences are SGHAT and FQNNGV. The CDR3 nucleotides read TGTGCCAGCAGCTTAACTGCCCGGATTCAGTACTTC. Residues: CASSLTARIQYF.

This rearrangement joins TRBV28 to TRBJ1-2; D gene uncertain. This CDR3 region has 16 residues. V dropped 5 bases and J dropped 4 bases, with 20 bases sitting between them. In germline, CDR1 is MDHEN, CDR2 SYDVKM. CDR3 DNA sequence: TGTGCCAGCAGTGCCGAGGACGGAGGAGGACTCTATGGCTACACCTTC. Translating gives CASSAEDGGGLYGYTF.

The CDR3 is CASSLVAAGGAAEQYF. As DNA, the CDR3 is TGTGCCAGCAGCTTAGTGGCGGCGGGGGGCGCGGCCGAGCAGTACTTC. The rearrangement uses TRBV7-2 and TRBJ2-7; 8 bases line up with TRBD2. The CDR3 has 16 residues. CDR1 and CDR2 from the germline V gene are SGHTA and FQGNSA. V shed 1 base and J 6 bases; nucleotides not matched to a gene: 11.

This clone appeared a single time. The chain links TRBV2 to TRBJ1-2; D gene uncertain. Trimming shortened V by 3 bases and J by 3 bases, and 14 bases separated the two germline ends. Germline CDR1 reads SNHLY; CDR2 reads FYNNEI. CDR3 length: 15 residues. The CDR3 is CASSEQVLWDYGYTF. CDR3 bases: TGTGCCAGCAGTGAGCAGGTCCTCTGGGACTATGGCTACACCTTC.

This chain joins TRBV5-6 and TRBJ2-3; 7 nucleotides align to TRBD2. Germline-derived CDR1 and CDR2 are SGHDT and YYEEEE. After removal of 0 bases from V and 4 bases from J, the junction contained 8 bases not matched to a gene. The CDR3 has 16 amino acids. For the CDR3, the DNA is TGTGCCAGCAGCTTGGAGGTGGGGGGAGGGTCAGATACGCAGTATTTT. Encoded protein: CASSLEVGGGSDTQYF.

The chain couples TRBV4-3 to TRBJ1-6, with 7 positions matching TRBD1. With V trimmed by 1 base and J by 9 bases, 6 bases remained unmatched. CDR1 is LGHNA and CDR2 is YSLEER in the germline V gene. The length of the CDR3 is 15 residues. CDR3 bases: TGCGCCAGCAGCCAAGCAGAGACAGGGCTTTCACCCCTCCACTTT. Its protein product is CASSQAETGLSPLHF.

This chain connects TRBV4-1 to TRBJ1-1; D gene ambiguous. CDR3 length: 14 residues. V gave up 1 base and J gave up 4 bases, with 10 bases separating them. Per the germline V gene, CDR1 is MGHRA and CDR2 is YSYEKL. CDR3 DNA sequence: TGCGCCAGCAGCCAAGTCGGGGTGGCCACTGAAGCTTTCTTT. It translates to CASSQVGVATEAFF.

The J gene is TRBJ2-3, the V gene TRBV10-1, with TRBD1 as a possible D gene (5 bases). The germline V gene encodes CDR1 WNHNN and CDR2 SYGVQD (reference sequence). The CDR3 loop spans 10 amino acids. Trimming left V 11 bases short and J 11 bases short, with 14 bases between. CDR3 DNA sequence: TGCGCCTGCTCCGATAGGGGGCAGTATTTT. Residues: CACSDRGQYF.

This rearrangement joins TRBV6-5 to TRBJ1-4; unclear D gene. The V and J ends lost 3 bases and 4 bases respectively, with 9 bases between them. The CDR3 has 14 residues. CDR1 is MNHEY and CDR2 is SVGAGI in the germline V gene. The DNA of the CDR3 is TGTGCCAGCAGTTATAGGAGTCATAATGAAAAACTGTTTTTT. This sequence encodes CASSYRSHNEKLFF.

This chain connects TRBV12-5 to TRBJ2-2, with 9 bases that match TRBD1. CDR3 length: 16 amino acids. J was trimmed by 8 bases and V by 4 bases; bases with no gene match: 11. Per the germline V gene, CDR1 is LGHNT and CDR2 is FRNRAP. CDR3 in amino acids: CASGSGQGPVHGELFF. The CDR3 DNA sequence: TGTGCTAGTGGTTCAGGACAGGGGCCTGTTCATGGGGAGCTGTTTTTT.

This chain uses TRBV27 with TRBJ2-1; a weak D match, TRBD2 (6 bases). Germline values: CDR1 MNHEY, CDR2 SMNVEV (reference sequence). V was clipped by 5 bases and J by 0 bases, with 23 bases between them. The CDR3 is 19 residues long. For the CDR3, the DNA is TGTGCCAGCAGTAAATCGCAGGGATTGTACGGGAGCTCCTACAATGAGCAGTTCTTC. Encoded protein: CASSKSQGLYGSSYNEQFF.

The J gene is TRBJ2-1, the V gene TRBV6-5; 8 nucleotides line up with TRBD2. CDR3 length: 15 amino acids. Germline V gene data show CDR1 as MNHEY and CDR2 as SVGAGI. The J segment lost 5 bases and the V segment lost 8 bases, leaving 11 bases of the junction unmatched. CDR3 nucleotide sequence: TGTGCCAGCTCCCAACCATGGACTAGCAACAATGAGCAGTTCTTC. This translates into CASSQPWTSNNEQFF.

This clone is a singleton in its sample. An end of the junction differs from the germline gene, which may be a read error. This chain joins TRBV7-9 and TRBJ1-1; a possible D gene is TRBD1 (5 bases). Germline CDR1 reads SEHNR; CDR2 reads FQNEAQ (reference sequence). CDR3 length: 12 residues. The DNA of the CDR3 is TGTTCCAGCAGTGCGGGGACGCTCGAAGCTTTCTTT. It is translated as CSSSAGTLEAFF. The full variable domain, completed using reference TRBV7-9 and TRBJ1-1, is DTGVSQNPRHKITKRGQNVTFRCDPISEHNRLYWYRQTLGQGPEFLTYFQNEAQLEKSRLLSDRFSAERPKGSFSTLEIQRTEQGDSAMYLCSSSAGTLEAFFGQGTRLTVV.

V and J are TRBV5-1 and TRBJ2-5; weak D call: TRBD2 (6 bases). CDR3 length: 13 residues. Germline-derived CDR1 and CDR2 are SGHRS and YFSETQ. Trimming took off 2 bases at V and 5 bases at J, with 10 bases between the two ends. CDR3 DNA sequence: TGCGCCAGCAGCTTACAGGAGGGGGAGACCCAGTACTTC. It yields the protein CASSLQEGETQYF. Based on the CDR3 plus reference TRBV5-1 and TRBJ2-5, the full variable domain is KAGVTQTPRYLIKTRGQQVTLSCSPISGHRSVSWYQQTPGQGLQFLFEYFSETQRNKGNFPGRFSGRQFSNSRSEMNVSTLELGDSALYLCASSLQEGETQYFGPGTRLLVL.

CDR3 in amino acids: CASSERLAGEKNTGELFF. Here the CDR3 DNA reads TGTGCCAGCAGCGAGCGACTAGCGGGGGAGAAGAACACCGGGGAGCTGTTTTTT. J is TRBJ2-2 and V is TRBV9, with 12 nucleotides matching TRBD2. The CDR3 runs 18 residues. Germline assignment: CDR1 SGDLS and CDR2 YYNGEE. J lost 1 base, V lost 3 bases, and 7 bases had no gene match.

This clone was seen once. The CDR3 DNA is TGTGCCAGCAGCCGGGGGGGGGATTACAATGAGCAGTTCTTC. Amino acids: CASSRGGDYNEQFF. The rearrangement links TRBV2 to TRBJ2-1, with 8 bases lining up with TRBD2. Losses at the gene ends were 6 bases for V and 4 bases for J; bases not matched to a gene: 5. The CDR3 sequence is 14 residues long. The V gene's germline CDR1 is SNHLY and CDR2 FYNNEI.

This chain links TRBV29-1 with TRBJ2-7, with 7 bases aligning to TRBD1. This CDR3 comprises 12 residues. J gave up 3 bases and V 8 bases, and 7 bases lay outside the gene matches. CDR1 is SQVTM and CDR2 is ANQGSEA in the germline V gene. Here the CDR3 DNA reads TGCAGCTCAATGACAGGGAGCTACGAGCAGTACTTC. This translates into CSSMTGSYEQYF.

The J gene is TRBJ1-1, the V gene TRBV30, with unresolved D. The CDR3 loop spans 13 amino acids. The ends were cut back, 0 bases at V and 1 base at J, with 6 bases in the middle. Germline lookup yields CDR1 GTSNPN and CDR2 SVGIG (reference sequence). The CDR3 nucleotides read TGTGCCTGGAGTGTCCAGGCGAACACTGAAGCTTTCTTT. Its translation is CAWSVQANTEAFF.

This sequence joins TRBV5-1 and TRBJ1-3; D is undetermined. This CDR3 region has 17 residues. Germline V gene lookup returns CDR1 SGHRS and CDR2 YFSETQ. The germline V and J ends were trimmed by 1 base and 0 bases, with 14 bases remaining between them. CDR3 sequence (DNA): TGCGCCAGCAGCTTGTCTTCGGGGTTGAGCTCTGGAAACACCATATATTTT. Protein sequence: CASSLSSGLSSGNTIYF.